Presented here are 7 T cell receptor beta chains from one specimen sequenced in a study of shared clonotypes between healthy human individuals. The assay was immunoSEQ multiplex PCR, and TCRdb's table has in-frame clones only and misses some. The sample shows over a million clones, around 74% of them seen only once. Sequencing used memory CD4+ T cells sorted from blood. Documented subset: CD45RA-negative fraction. The receptors shown here come from a man aged 18 to 29 in good health.

The chain recombines TRBV6-1 with TRBJ1-5, with a weak D call TRBD1 (6 bases). Germline V CDR1 and CDR2: MNHNS, SASEGT. V gave up 7 bases and J gave up 1 base, with 8 bases separating them. This CDR3 comprises 13 residues. The CDR3 reads CASKGDSNQPQHF. The CDR3 bases are TGTGCCAGCAAGGGGGACAGCAATCAGCCCCAGCATTTT.

The genes are TRBV7-8 and TRBJ2-3; 8 bases agree with TRBD1. The junction had 1 base not matched to a gene; V was cut back by 5 bases and J by 6 bases. Germline values: CDR1 SGHVS, CDR2 FQNEAQ. This CDR3 region has 12 residues. CDR3 nucleotide sequence: TGTGCCAGCAGCAGGACAGGGGATACGCAGTATTTT. Translated, it gives CASSRTGDTQYF.

With respect to this clone: Other DNA sequences in this specimen translate into the identical CDR3. The chain combines TRBV7-2 with TRBJ2-7; D gene uncertain. Trimming removed 0 bases at V and 6 bases at J, with 6 bases between. The CDR3 has 12 amino acids. CDR1 SGHTA and CDR2 FQGNSA come from the germline V gene. The CDR3 DNA reads as TGTGCCAGCAGCTTAGCGGTAGGCGAGCAGTACTTC. Its protein product is CASSLAVGEQYF.

The count of this clone is one. The rearrangement links TRBV11-2 to TRBJ2-7, with 10 bases aligning to TRBD2. The CDR3 loop spans 15 amino acids. The J segment lost 2 bases and the V segment lost 0 bases, leaving 1 base of the junction unmatched. Germline-derived CDR1 and CDR2 are SGHAT and FQNNGV. CDR3 bases: TGTGCCAGCAGCTTAGAAGCGGGGGGGGCCTACGAGCAGTACTTC. It translates to CASSLEAGGAYEQYF.

This clone was seen at least ten times. The rearrangement links TRBV7-2 to TRBJ1-4; D is uncertain. The V end lost 1 base, the J end lost 5 bases, and 11 bases lay between the germline ends. The CDR3 contains 15 residues. Germline V gene sequence: CDR1 SGHTA, CDR2 FQGNSA. Written as DNA, the CDR3 is TGTGCCAGCAGCTTAGACGGAGGCGGGAATGAAAAACTGTTTTTT. As protein: CASSLDGGGNEKLFF.

The V gene is TRBV5-4, the J gene TRBJ2-2; perhaps TRBD2 as D (8 bases). Trimming cost V 4 bases and J 8 bases, with 12 bases left between them. The CDR3 extends over 13 amino acids. Germline V CDR1 and CDR2: SGHNT, YYREEE (reference sequence). The CDR3 protein is CASSREGAGELFF. DNA of the CDR3: TGTGCCAGCAGCCGGGAGGGGGCTGGGGAGCTGTTTTTT.

The table lists this clone with a few counts. This sequence joins TRBV6-4 and TRBJ1-6; weak D call: TRBD1 (6 bases). The V gene lost 2 bases and the J gene lost 10 bases, with 12 bases spanning the gap. The CDR3 length is 14 residues. The germline gives CDR1 MRHNA, CDR2 SNTAGT. CDR3 DNA sequence: TGTGCCAGCAGTGACGAGGAGGGGGGATCACCCCTCCACTTT. Protein sequence: CASSDEEGGSPLHF.